The clone carrying this TCR beta chain has only one observation. Its specificity is unknown. The data were taken from a study of identical twins. The study, taken as a whole, reports: The abundant beta clonotypes from cord blood had fewer insertions, and memory repertoires had none of this. Out-of-frame alpha sequences common to twins exhibited an excess of low generation probability. Invariant MAIT and iNKT cells may have partly biased zero-insertion analyses.

Germline CDR1 SGHTA, CDR2 FQGNSA. After removal of 4 bases from V and 6 bases from J, the junction contained 11 bases not matched to a gene. The CDR3 consists of 17 residues. TCRdb reanalysed the 5' RACE reads using MiXCR and keeps one entry per CDR3 protein. This table holds 450,000 or so distinct CDR3 sequences, 14% found once. This sample was also put to use in a study of yellow fever vaccine responses in identical twins.

Input material: CD4+ T cells sorted from blood. V and J are TRBV7-2 and TRBJ1-6; 8 nucleotides agree with TRBD1. The receptor comes from a woman younger than 35 in good health. The CDR3 reads CASSSRTGKTLNSPLHF. DNA for the CDR3: TGTGCCAGCAGCTCCCGGACAGGGAAAACCCTTAATTCACCCCTCCACTTT.